The clone carrying this TCR beta chain was observed a handful of times. Measured with immunoSEQ multiplex PCR; TCRdb has only the in-frame clones, and not every one. The sample yields some 250,000 clones, about 80% seen once. Among Cohort 3 donors, those recovered had two negative PCRs, clearance, or symptom resolution. These data belong to a study of blood T cell repertoires in COVID-19. The CDR3 length is 13 residues. The V gene's germline CDR1 is MDHEN and CDR2 SYDVKM. V gave up 5 bases and J gave up 0 bases, with 5 bases separating them. Material for sequencing was PBMCs or T cells enriched from blood (not recorded which). This sequence was found in a man in his forties or fifties who had recovered from COVID-19. This chain uses TRBV28 with TRBJ1-5; D ambiguous. The CDR3 region is CASSPHSNQPQHF. The DNA of the CDR3 is TGTGCCAGCAGTCCCCATAGCAATCAGCCCCAGCATTTT.